What follows are 22 T cell receptor beta chains derived from one specimen sequenced in a study of cytomegalovirus exposure and HLA in healthy donors. This PCR relied on a set of 60 Vbeta primers and 13 Jbeta primers. The data were produced by immunoSEQ multiplex PCR, yet TCRdb's version contains in-frame clones alone and is incomplete. The sample lists roughly 100,000 clones, approximately 73% occurring once. Sequencing was performed on PBMCs. These TCRs come from a woman aged 18-29 years in good health and CMV-seropositive.

This chain links TRBV6-5 with TRBJ1-1; D call uncertain. The CDR3 is made up of 15 amino acids. The ends were cut back, 0 bases at V and 1 base at J, with 9 bases in the middle. From germline, CDR1 is MNHEY and CDR2 SVGAGI. The CDR3 loop is CASSYSRIRNTEAFF. The CDR3 nucleotides read TGTGCCAGCAGTTACTCGCGGATTAGGAACACTGAAGCTTTCTTT.

The gene calls are TRBV27 and TRBJ2-5; TRBD1 aligns across 7 bases. CDR3 length: 15 amino acids. The ends lost 5 bases at V and 1 base at J; junction bases unmatched: 7. Germline values: CDR1 MNHEY, CDR2 SMNVEV (reference sequence). CDR3 in amino acids: CASSPRDRRQETQYF. CDR3 sequence (DNA): TGTGCCAGCAGTCCCCGGGACAGACGCCAAGAGACCCAGTACTTC.

This chain connects TRBV5-1 to TRBJ1-1; D remains ambiguous. The CDR3 contains 15 residues. CDR1 SGHRS and CDR2 YFSETQ come from the germline V gene. The V and J ends lost 7 bases and 0 bases respectively, with 16 bases between them. The CDR3 coding sequence is TGCGCCAGCCCGACTCTTGAGGTTATGAACACTGAAGCTTTCTTT. This encodes CASPTLEVMNTEAFF.

The gene calls are TRBV5-5 and TRBJ1-5, with D perhaps TRBD1 (5 bases). The ends were cut back, 5 bases at V and 0 bases at J, with 12 bases in the middle. The V gene's germline CDR1 is SGHKS and CDR2 YYEKEE (reference sequence). CDR3 length: 15 amino acids. CDR3 loop: CASRAGPNSNQPQHF. CDR3 in DNA: TGTGCCAGCAGAGCGGGACCGAATAGCAATCAGCCCCAGCATTTT.

The chain recombines TRBV9 with TRBJ2-1; D might be TRBD2 (5 bases). V gave up 0 bases and J gave up 7 bases, with 14 bases separating them. CDR3 length equals 15 residues. Germline loops: CDR1 SGDLS, CDR2 YYNGEE. In nucleotides, the CDR3 is TGTGCCAGCAGCGTAGTTGTGGGAGTTAATAATGAGCAGTTCTTC. This codes for CASSVVVGVNNEQFF.

This sequence joins TRBV4-1 and TRBJ1-5; 8 bases align to TRBD1. CDR3 length: 16 residues. The germline V gene encodes CDR1 MGHRA and CDR2 YSYEKL. Trimming at V came to 4 bases and at J to 1 base, leaving 6 bases not matched to a gene. CDR3 coding DNA: TGCGCCAGCAGCCTCGACAGGGGAAGGAGCAATCAGCCCCAGCATTTT. It specifies CASSLDRGRSNQPQHF.

DNA for the CDR3: TGTGCCTGGGGGGGGGCAGGGGGCGCATCCTACAATGAGCAGTTCTTC. It encodes CAWGGAGGASYNEQFF. V usage is TRBV30 and J usage is TRBJ2-1; the D gene is possibly TRBD1 (8 bases). V was trimmed by 5 bases and J by 1 base, leaving 18 bases between them. CDR1 GTSNPN and CDR2 SVGIG come from the germline V gene (reference sequence). This CDR3 comprises 16 residues.

The chain is built from TRBV6-1 and TRBJ2-1, with 10 bases aligning to TRBD2. The CDR3 is 17 residues long. V trimming: 4 bases; J trimming: 3 bases; junction bases outside the gene matches: 9. CDR1 and CDR2 (germline): MNHNS, SASEGT. This CDR3 reads CASSGSSSGGFYNEQFF. As DNA, the CDR3 is TGTGCCAGCAGTGGTAGTTCTAGCGGGGGATTCTACAATGAGCAGTTCTTC.

The chain employs TRBV9 and TRBJ1-6; D may be TRBD1 (6 bases). CDR1 is SGDLS, CDR2 YYNGEE, per germline. The CDR3 consists of 16 residues. Trimming removed 2 bases from V and 6 bases from J, with 15 bases in between. This chain's CDR3 is CASSVDPGTSNSPLHF. The CDR3 DNA reads as TGTGCCAGCAGCGTTGACCCCGGGACAAGTAATTCACCCCTCCACTTT.

This clone was found a few times. The V call is TRBV15, the J call TRBJ2-2, with 7 positions matching TRBD2. The germline V gene has CDR1 LNHNV and CDR2 YYDKDF (reference sequence). V shed 0 bases and J 4 bases; nucleotides not matched to a gene: 8. This CDR3 contains 17 residues. CDR3 coding DNA: TGTGCCACCAGCAGAGAAAGGGGAGGGGTGATCACCGGGGAGCTGTTTTTT. It is translated as CATSRERGGVITGELFF.

V usage is TRBV28 and J usage is TRBJ1-1; weak D call: TRBD1 (6 bases). The CDR3 sequence is 12 residues long. CDR1 MDHEN and CDR2 SYDVKM come from the germline V gene. The ends were cut back, 5 bases at V and 6 bases at J, with 10 bases in the middle. DNA of the CDR3: TGTGCCAGCAGTCTACAGGGAGCTGAAGCTTTCTTT. Translating it yields CASSLQGAEAFF.

The CDR3 spells CASSTQTGAGYGYTF. Here the CDR3 DNA reads TGTGCCAGTAGTACCCAGACAGGGGCGGGCTATGGCTACACCTTC. V usage is TRBV19 and J usage is TRBJ1-2; 8 bases agree with TRBD1. The germline CDR1 and CDR2 sequences are LNHDA and SQIVND (reference sequence). V was clipped by 4 bases and J by 4 bases; unmatched bases: 8. The CDR3 extends over 15 amino acids.

CDR3 nucleotides: TGTGCCAGTAGTATGACAGACTTGAACACTGAAGCTTTCTTT. This translates into CASSMTDLNTEAFF. The chain links TRBV19 to TRBJ1-1; perhaps TRBD1 as D (5 bases). The CDR3 is 14 residues long. Germline V lookup: CDR1 LNHDA, CDR2 SQIVND (reference sequence). The V end was cut by 3 bases, the J end by 0 bases, with 8 bases between.

V gene TRBV9 combines with J gene TRBJ1-2, with 8 bases lining up with TRBD1. V was clipped by 4 bases and J by 4 bases; unmatched bases: 3. This CDR3 comprises 13 residues. CDR1 and CDR2 from the germline V gene are SGDLS and YYNGEE. CDR3 region: CASSPDRGYGYTF. CDR3 sequence (DNA): TGTGCCAGCAGCCCCGACAGGGGCTATGGCTACACCTTC.

This rearrangement joins TRBV29-1 to TRBJ2-2; tentatively, D is TRBD1 (5 bases). CDR3 length: 14 residues. Deletions cut 5 bases from V and 2 bases from J, with 12 bases between. Germline loops: CDR1 SQVTM, CDR2 ANQGSEA. As DNA, the CDR3 is TGCAGCGTTACCGGACAAACCAACACCGGGGAGCTGTTTTTT. Translation gives CSVTGQTNTGELFF.

The chain carries TRBV30 and TRBJ1-5; 10 nucleotides align to TRBD1. The V segment lost 0 bases and the J segment 2 bases; nucleotides outside the gene matches: 1. The CDR3 is 15 amino acids. Looked up from germline, CDR1 is GTSNPN and CDR2 is SVGIG (reference sequence). This CDR3 reads CAWSVGTGGNQPQHF. For the CDR3, the DNA is TGTGCCTGGAGTGTAGGGACAGGGGGCAATCAGCCCCAGCATTTT. The whole variable domain, remainder taken from reference TRBV30 and TRBJ1-5, is SQTIHQWPATLVQPVGSPLSLECTVEGTSNPNLYWYRQAAGRGLQLLFYSVGIGQISSEVPQNLSASRPQDRQFILSSKKLLLSDSGFYLCAWSVGTGGNQPQHFGDGTRLSIL.

The CDR3 DNA reads TGTGCCAGCAGCGTGGACAGAGTTCAGCCCCAGCATTTT. Amino acid sequence: CASSVDRVQPQHF. The rearrangement joins TRBV28 to TRBJ1-5, with D perhaps TRBD1 (6 bases). V lost 6 bases to trimming and J lost 6 bases, with 12 bases between them. CDR1 and CDR2 from the germline V gene are MDHEN and SYDVKM. CDR3 size: 13 residues.

The chain employs TRBV5-4 and TRBJ2-7; weak D call: TRBD1 (5 bases). The CDR3 consists of 13 residues. V was clipped by 3 bases and J by 0 bases, with 7 bases between them. CDR1 and CDR2 (germline): SGHNT, YYREEE (reference sequence). The DNA for the CDR3 is TGTGCCAGCAGCTCCAGGGTCTCCTACGAGCAGTACTTC. Encoded protein: CASSSRVSYEQYF.

V is TRBV9 and J is TRBJ2-3, with D tentatively TRBD2 (6 bases). Per the germline V gene, CDR1 is SGDLS and CDR2 is YYNGEE. The V and J ends lost 0 bases and 4 bases respectively, with 27 bases between them. The CDR3 covers 20 residues. The CDR3 protein is CASSVGSGGKGFLVPDTQYF. The CDR3 DNA is TGTGCCAGCAGCGTAGGAAGTGGCGGGAAAGGGTTCCTGGTTCCAGATACGCAGTATTTT.

This chain links TRBV27 with TRBJ2-1; 8 bases are shared with TRBD2. With V trimmed by 8 bases and J by 5 bases, 14 bases remained unmatched. There are 16 residues in the CDR3. Germline V gene sequence: CDR1 MNHEY, CDR2 SMNVEV (reference sequence). The CDR3 here is CASFSPGGPLNNEQFF. The CDR3, as DNA: TGTGCCAGCTTCTCTCCGGGGGGGCCCCTAAACAATGAGCAGTTCTTC.

A single count supports this clone. This chain links TRBV10-3 with TRBJ2-7, with 7 bases matching TRBD2. The CDR3 has 14 residues. V was pared by 11 bases and J by 0 bases, with 10 bases of the junction left unmatched. Germline CDR1 ENHRY, CDR2 SYGVKD. The CDR3 spells CAAGGSSSSYEQYF. CDR3 DNA: TGTGCCGCGGGCGGGAGCAGCAGCTCCTACGAGCAGTACTTC.

Remarks on this clone: Its ends do not fully match the called genes, so a read error is possible. The CDR3 nucleotides read TGTGCCAGCAGCATAGGGGCTAGCGGATCGACCTACGAGCAGTACTTC. Its protein is CASSIGASGSTYEQYF. The chain is built from TRBV13 and TRBJ2-7; 7 bases agree with TRBD2. This CDR3 contains 16 residues. The germline gives CDR1 PRHDT, CDR2 FYEKMQ (reference sequence).